This record looks at one TCR beta chain sequence and its context. This clone was detected only once. Its cognate antigen has yet to be identified. No base quality values were provided; no much bigger clone lies one nucleotide off. Participants in the prospective study were enrolled through a virtual design, were aged about 18 to 100 years, and lived in 24 United States geographic areas. To assign participants to cohorts, the prospective study relied on clinical history that participants themselves reported in a screening survey and a study questionnaire. Recovered participants in ImmuneRACE Cohort 3 were defined as having two consecutive negative NP/OP PCR tests, clearance from a healthcare professional, or resolution of symptoms. In the prospective study, mobile phlebotomists collected whole blood, serum and a nasopharyngeal or oropharyngeal swab from each participant. Additional blood draws and questionnaires over an approximately 2-month period could optionally be provided by prospective study participants. Blood samples from the prospective study were shipped frozen or at room temperature prior to DNA extraction.

TCRbeta CDR3 regions were amplified from genomic DNA using the immunoSEQ Assay, a bias-controlled multiplex PCR. The published analysis was carried out like this. Nucleated cell counts per sample were estimated from amplification of reference gene primers within the assay. Sequence reads were collapsed and filtered to measure the absolute abundance of every unique TCRbeta CDR3 rearrangement. For each sample, productive Simpson clonality was calculated as the square root of Simpson's diversity index over productive rearrangements. The clones in this table, taken by TCRdb from immuneACCESS, are in-frame only. Not every clone is retained; where verified, under half of the shortfall comes from an unresolved V gene, and the cause of the rest is unknown. V and J calls and clone size are as listed in that table; D and trimming were resolved from the DNA. In this sample the table shows around 500,000 clones, more than 85% of which occur a single time. The ten largest make up just over 8% of the sample.

Measured from the cysteine to the phenylalanine, the CDR3 is 15 residues long. Of the read, only the CDR3 DNA is kept; its 45 bases are in frame from base 1. Taken from the germline V gene, the CDR1 and CDR2 loops are KGHSH and LQKENI. V and J lose 4 bases and 0 bases, and a span of 7 bases separates them. These data are taken from a study of blood T cell repertoires in COVID-19 (dated by TCRdb to the early 2020s). Study-wide context: Collaborator samples came from the United States, Italy and Spain and covered acute and convalescent phases of COVID-19. The repertoires were released in a freely available public database intended as a resource for research on the immune response to SARS-CoV-2. The material from the prospective study consisted of cDNA or gDNA derived from T cells, B-cell-depleted T cells, or PBMCs. Where available, HLA class I and class II types were obtained from metadata supplied by the sample provider rather than from assay-based typing. Samples came from the ongoing ImmuneRACE study (first 160 participants) plus 1,254 subjects from 6 global collaborators. A de-identified subject ID, COVID-19 status, age in years and sex were almost always included in the sample metadata. Deeply sampled blood TCRbeta repertoires from subjects exposed to, actively infected with, or recovered from COVID-19 were included in the dataset.

Study-wide findings and limitations: How much clinical and demographic metadata was included differed by source and by participant, and the metadata was provided uncurated.

This chain is built from TRBV18 and TRBJ2-6, and the D gene may be TRBD2, 5 bases matching. The source of this sequence is a woman in her sixties or seventies who had recovered from COVID-19. Specimen: PBMCs or T cells enriched from blood (not recorded which). The CDR3 loop reads CASSLRDSGANVLTF. The nucleotides are TGTGCCAGCTCACTCCGGGACTCTGGGGCCAACGTCCTGACTTTC.